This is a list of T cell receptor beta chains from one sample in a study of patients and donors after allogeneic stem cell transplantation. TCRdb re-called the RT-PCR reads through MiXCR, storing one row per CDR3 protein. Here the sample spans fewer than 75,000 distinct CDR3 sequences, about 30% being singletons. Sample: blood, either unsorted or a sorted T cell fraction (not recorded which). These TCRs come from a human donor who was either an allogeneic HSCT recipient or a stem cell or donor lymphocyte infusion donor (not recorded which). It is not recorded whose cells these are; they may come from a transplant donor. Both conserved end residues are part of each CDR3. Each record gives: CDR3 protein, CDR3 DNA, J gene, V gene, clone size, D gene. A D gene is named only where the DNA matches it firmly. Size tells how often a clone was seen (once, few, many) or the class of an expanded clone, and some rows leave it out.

CASSLTGDGETQYF	TGTGCCAGCAGCCTTACAGGGGACGGAGAGACCCAGTACTTC	TRBJ2-5	TRBV4-2	NA	TRBD1
CAISGWGQGAGAFF	TGTGCCATCAGTGGATGGGGACAGGGGGCAGGAGCTTTCTTT	TRBJ1-1	TRBV10-3	few	TRBD1
CAISALAGAYEQYF	TGTGCCATCAGTGCCCTAGCGGGAGCCTACGAGCAGTACTTC	TRBJ2-7	TRBV10-3	NA	TRBD2
CASSKAGARSYNEQFF	TGTGCCAGCAGCAAAGCTGGGGCCAGGTCCTACAATGAGCAGTTCTTC	TRBJ2-1	TRBV21-1	NA	NA
CASSEIRTFF	TGTGCCAGCAGTGAAATTCGAACTTTCTTT	TRBJ1-1	TRBV25-1	NA	NA
CASNQVLRDRAIYNEQFF	TGCGCCAGCAACCAAGTTCTAAGGGACAGGGCAATATACAATGAGCAGTTCTTC	TRBJ2-1	TRBV4-1	NA	TRBD1
CSVAPSGSADTQYF	TGCAGCGTTGCCCCTAGCGGGAGCGCCGATACGCAGTATTTT	TRBJ2-3	TRBV29-1	once	TRBD2
CASSPRDKSYYEQYF	TGTGCCAGCAGCCCCCGGGACAAGTCGTACTACGAGCAGTACTTC	TRBJ2-7	TRBV5-6	few	NA
CASSLAGWVERENEQYF	TGTGCCAGCAGCTTAGCGGGCTGGGTTGAGCGGGAGAACGAGCAGTACTTC	TRBJ2-7	TRBV7-3	NA	TRBD2
CASSAGTVRGNQPQHF	TGTGCCAGCAGTGCCGGGACAGTAAGGGGCAATCAGCCCCAGCATTTT	TRBJ1-5	TRBV12-3/TRBV12-4	many	TRBD1
CASSWTGNTEAFF	TGTGCCAGCAGCTGGACAGGGAACACTGAAGCTTTCTTT	TRBJ1-1	TRBV9	many	TRBD1
CASSLDPAGSSDTQYF	TGTGCCAGCAGCTTAGATCCAGCGGGGTCTTCTGATACGCAGTATTTT	TRBJ2-3	TRBV7-6	NA	TRBD2
CSARSRRENNEQFF	TGCAGTGCTAGATCTAGAAGGGAAAACAATGAGCAGTTCTTC	TRBJ2-1	TRBV20-1	NA	NA
CASSYPGNTQYF	TGTGCCAGCAGTTACCCGGGGAATACGCAGTATTTT	TRBJ2-3	TRBV6-5	few	NA
CASSQDGGRQGAYEQYF	TGCGCCAGCAGCCAAGATGGAGGGCGGCAGGGGGCCTACGAGCAGTACTTC	TRBJ2-7	TRBV4-3	NA	NA
CASSFREGYTQYF	TGTGCCAGCAGTTTTCGCGAGGGGTATACGCAGTATTTT	TRBJ2-3	TRBV27	NA	NA
CASNGFNTGELFF	TGCGCCAGCAATGGGTTCAACACCGGGGAGCTGTTTTTT	TRBJ2-2	TRBV5-1	many	NA
CAISDFREKLFF	TGTGCCATCAGTGATTTCCGGGAAAAACTGTTTTTT	TRBJ1-4	TRBV10-3	few	NA
CSFWASADTQYF	TGCAGCTTCTGGGCCTCGGCAGATACGCAGTATTTT	TRBJ2-3	TRBV20-1	NA	NA
CASSLVGTGELFF	TGTGCCAGCAGTTTGGTTGGCACCGGGGAGCTGTTTTTT	TRBJ2-2	TRBV12-3/TRBV12-4	few	NA
CASSLGGQVYEQYF	TGTGCCAGCAGCTTAGGCGGACAGGTCTACGAGCAGTACTTC	TRBJ2-7	TRBV7-6	few	TRBD1
CASSLTGGTGYTF	TGTGCCAGCAGCCTCACAGGGGGCACTGGCTACACCTTC	TRBJ1-2	TRBV12-3/TRBV12-4	few	TRBD1
CASTLGLAETQYF	TGTGCCAGCACCCTTGGGCTAGCAGAGACCCAGTACTTC	TRBJ2-5	TRBV7-2	NA	NA
CAMGSLNNEQFF	TGTGCCATGGGGTCTCTGAACAATGAGCAGTTCTTC	TRBJ2-1	TRBV10-3	NA	NA
CASSARGTGPYNSPLHF	TGTGCCAGCAGCGCCCGGGGGACGGGACCTTATAATTCACCCCTCCACTTT	TRBJ1-6	TRBV9	few	NA
CASSHPREGNYGYTF	TGTGCCAGCAGCCACCCCCGGGAGGGAAACTATGGCTACACCTTC	TRBJ1-2	TRBV14	NA	NA
CATSRKLAGAKGNEQFF	TGTGCCACCAGCAGAAAACTAGCGGGGGCAAAGGGGAATGAGCAGTTCTTC	TRBJ2-1	TRBV15	NA	TRBD2
CASSSAPYRDTEAFF	TGTGCCAGCAGCTCAGCTCCGTACCGGGACACTGAAGCTTTCTTT	TRBJ1-1	TRBV7-9	few	NA
CASSYWETQYF	TGTGCCAGCAGTTATTGGGAGACCCAGTACTTC	TRBJ2-5	TRBV6-2/TRBV6-3	many	NA
CASSLAGGAGEAFF	TGCGCCAGCAGCTTGGCCGGAGGGGCTGGAGAAGCTTTCTTT	TRBJ1-1	TRBV5-1	few	NA
CSARIEGTDTQYF	TGCAGTGCTAGAATCGAGGGCACAGATACGCAGTATTTT	TRBJ2-3	TRBV20-1	NA	NA
CASSLSRTGGTDGYTF	TGCGCCAGCAGCCTATCGCGGACAGGGGGTACGGATGGCTACACCTTC	TRBJ1-2	TRBV5-1	NA	TRBD1
CSVGGTVNTEAFF	TGCAGCGTTGGTGGGACAGTGAACACTGAAGCTTTCTTT	TRBJ1-1	TRBV29-1	many	TRBD1
CAISEGGTPTYEQYF	TGTGCCATCAGTGAAGGCGGGACGCCAACCTACGAGCAGTACTTC	TRBJ2-7	TRBV10-3	NA	NA
CASSAGNAGGSDTQYF	TGCGCCAGCAGCGCAGGAAACGCGGGGGGATCAGATACGCAGTATTTT	TRBJ2-3	TRBV5-1	NA	TRBD2
CASYSHGSGYGYTF	TGTGCCAGCTACTCTCACGGAAGTGGCTATGGCTACACCTTC	TRBJ1-2	TRBV6-5	few	NA
CASSQRGSIRNEQYF	TGTGCCAGCAGCCAAAGAGGATCAATCAGGAACGAGCAGTACTTC	TRBJ2-7	TRBV3-1	NA	NA
CASSTQTSSYNEQFF	TGTGCCAGCAGCACGCAGACTAGTAGCTACAATGAGCAGTTCTTC	TRBJ2-1	TRBV7-2	few	NA
CASEPGQGAYEQYF	TGTGCCAGCGAACCGGGACAAGGAGCCTACGAGCAGTACTTC	TRBJ2-7	TRBV10-3	few	NA
CASSLADWYTEAFF	TGTGCCAGCAGCTTAGCCGACTGGTACACTGAAGCTTTCTTT	TRBJ1-1	TRBV7-2	few	NA
CASSQVSQTQYF	TGTGCCAGCAGCCAAGTGTCACAGACCCAGTACTTC	TRBJ2-5	TRBV14	few	NA
CASSPGVPYGYTF	TGTGCCAGCAGCCCAGGGGTCCCCTATGGCTACACCTTC	TRBJ1-2	TRBV7-3	NA	NA
CASSRLAGGSNTQYF	TGTGCCAGCAGCCGACTAGCGGGGGGTTCAAATACGCAGTATTTT	TRBJ2-3	TRBV3-1	NA	TRBD2
CASSLPNFMWGSGVSYEQYF	TGTGCCAGCAGCTTGCCCAACTTCATGTGGGGCAGCGGGGTCTCCTACGAGCAGTACTTC	TRBJ2-7	TRBV5-8	few	TRBD2
CASILGSASGRPNTGELFF	TGTGCCAGCATCTTGGGGAGTGCTAGCGGGAGGCCGAACACCGGGGAGCTGTTTTTT	TRBJ2-2	TRBV12-3/TRBV12-4	NA	TRBD2
CASSLNGDSGNTIYF	TGTGCCAGCAGCTTAAACGGGGACTCTGGAAACACCATATATTTT	TRBJ1-3	TRBV7-8	few	NA
CASRLAGGNEQFF	TGTGCCAGCAGACTAGCGGGGGGGAATGAGCAGTTCTTC	TRBJ2-1	TRBV12-3/TRBV12-4	few	TRBD2
CASSLVGTAIGETQYF	TGCGCCAGCAGCTTGGTCGGGACAGCGATCGGAGAGACCCAGTACTTC	TRBJ2-5	TRBV5-1	few	TRBD1
CASSPEGQPPPSGYTF	TGTGCCAGCAGCCCCGAAGGACAGCCCCCTCCTTCGGGCTACACCTTC	TRBJ1-2	TRBV9	NA	NA
CASSLIERGEYNEQFF	TGCGCCAGCAGCTTAATTGAGCGGGGGGAATACAATGAGCAGTTCTTC	TRBJ2-1	TRBV5-1	few	TRBD2